The clone carrying this T cell receptor (beta chain) was observed many times. Its specificity is unknown. This beta chain is a stray read from a library made for alpha chains; its abundance is not meaningful. The sample originates from a study of spatial heterogeneity in lung cancer. The overall study: Within tumor regions, the number of TCR transcripts tracked closely with a T cell module score obtained from matched bulk RNA-seq.

The time point here: sample taken at primary tumor resection. The donors comprised 70 to 85 untreated early-stage non-small cell lung cancer patients. Unsorted whole RNA of tumor, nontumor lung or frozen PBMC was sequenced. Study-wide points: Tumors with more nonsynonymous mutations had more expanded intratumoral alpha and beta TCRs.

Each TCR cDNA molecule bore a unique molecular identifier. TCRdb re-analysed the 5' RACE reads in MiXCR, keeping a single row per CDR3 protein. The sample shows roughly 5,800 distinct CDR3 sequences, about 15% of them seen only once. Per the germline V gene, CDR1 is WSHSY and CDR2 is SAAADI. Trimming took 6 bases from V and 3 from J; bases not matched to a gene: 17. This CDR3 region has 17 residues. The clonotype comes from a male donor with early-stage non-small cell lung cancer. This chain joins TRBV10-2 and TRBJ2-7; 7 bases are a match to TRBD2. Specimen: lung tumor tissue, collected at surgery. The CDR3, as DNA: TGCGCCAGCAGCTCGGGGCCCCTCCGGGGGGAGGTCTACGAGCAGTACTTC. This encodes CASSSGPLRGEVYEQYF.